The source of this T cell receptor beta chain is a study of blood T cell repertoires in COVID-19. V gave up 4 bases and J gave up 8 bases; unmatched junction bases: 7. Germline assignment: CDR1 SGDLS and CDR2 YYNGEE. The CDR3 covers 15 residues. The study recruited people aged about 18 to 90 years across approximately 24 US areas. Participant reports of clinical history set cohort assignment. As processed by the authors: Reference gene primer amplification in the assay estimated nucleated cell counts. Some clones are missing from TCRdb's copy, which holds only in-frame ones; the method was immunoSEQ multiplex PCR. V and J calls and clone size are copied from that table; D and trimming were computed from the DNA. The data contain fewer than 350,000 clones, over 75% of them singletons.

The sequencing sample was made of PBMCs or T cells enriched from blood (not recorded which). The TCR originated in a woman aged 25 to 39 who had recovered from COVID-19. The chain links TRBV9 to TRBJ1-6; 9 nucleotides align to TRBD1. This CDR3 reads CASSLGDREDSPLHF. DNA of the CDR3: TGTGCCAGCAGCCTTGGGGACAGGGAAGATTCACCCCTCCACTTT.